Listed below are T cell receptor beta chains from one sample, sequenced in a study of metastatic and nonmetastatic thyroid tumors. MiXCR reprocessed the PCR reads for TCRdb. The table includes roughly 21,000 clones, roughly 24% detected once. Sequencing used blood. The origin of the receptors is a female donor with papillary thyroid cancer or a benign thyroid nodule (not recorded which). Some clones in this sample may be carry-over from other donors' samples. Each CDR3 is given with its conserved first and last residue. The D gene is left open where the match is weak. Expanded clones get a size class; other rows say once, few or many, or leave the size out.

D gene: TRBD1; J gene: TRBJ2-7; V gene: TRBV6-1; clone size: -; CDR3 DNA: TGTGCCAGTCGTAAACAGGGGGCCTACGAGCAGTACTTC; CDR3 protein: CASRKQGAYEQYF
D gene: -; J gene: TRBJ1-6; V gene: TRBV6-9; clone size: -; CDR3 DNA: TGTGCCAGCCGTTACGGGGGAGCCCTTAATTCACCCCTCCACTTT; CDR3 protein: CASRYGGALNSPLHF
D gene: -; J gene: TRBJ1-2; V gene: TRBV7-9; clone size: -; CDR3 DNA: TGTGCCAGCAGCAAGCGCGCCTTAAGCAACTATGGCTACACCTTC; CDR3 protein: CASSKRALSNYGYTF
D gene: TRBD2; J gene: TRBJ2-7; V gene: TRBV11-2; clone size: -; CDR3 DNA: TGTGACTGCAGCCCGGGGGGGGTAGCGGGGTCCTACCAGCAGTACTTC; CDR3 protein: CDCSPGGVAGSYQQYF
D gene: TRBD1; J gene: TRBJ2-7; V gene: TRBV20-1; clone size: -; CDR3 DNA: TGCAGTGCTGCAGGGGGATCCTACGAGCAGTACTTC; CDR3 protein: CSAAGGSYEQYF
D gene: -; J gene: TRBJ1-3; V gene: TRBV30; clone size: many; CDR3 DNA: TGTGCCTGGAGTCTTCCCGGGACCCCTGGAAACACCATATATTTT; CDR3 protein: CAWSLPGTPGNTIYF
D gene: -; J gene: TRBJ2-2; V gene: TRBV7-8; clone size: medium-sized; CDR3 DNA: TGTGCCAGCAGCTTATTTGACCGCACCGGGGAGCTGTTTTTT; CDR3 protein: CASSLFDRTGELFF
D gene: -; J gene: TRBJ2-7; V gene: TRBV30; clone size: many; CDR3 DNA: TGTGCCTCCCTGGGGGGCTACGAGCAGTACTTC; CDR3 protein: CASLGGYEQYF
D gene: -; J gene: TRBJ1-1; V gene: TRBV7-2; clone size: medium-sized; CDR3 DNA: TGTGCCAGCAGCTTGGTCGTCACTGAAGCTTTCTTT; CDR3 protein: CASSLVVTEAFF
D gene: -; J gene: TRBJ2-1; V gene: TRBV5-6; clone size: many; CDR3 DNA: TGTGCCAGCAGCTTGGCCCTAAACAATGAGCAGTTCTTC; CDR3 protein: CASSLALNNEQFF
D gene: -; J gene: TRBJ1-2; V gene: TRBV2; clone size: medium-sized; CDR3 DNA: TGTGCCAGCAGTGATCTGCCAGGCTCTATGAAAGGCTACACCTTC; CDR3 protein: CASSDLPGSMKGYTF
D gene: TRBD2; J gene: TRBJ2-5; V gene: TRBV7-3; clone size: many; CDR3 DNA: TGTGCCAGCAGCTTATACGGGGGGGCTGGAGAGACCCAGTACTTC; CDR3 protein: CASSLYGGAGETQYF
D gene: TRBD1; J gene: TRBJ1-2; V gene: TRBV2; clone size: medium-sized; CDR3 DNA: TGTGCCAGCAGTTTACAGGGGTCCGGGTATGGCTACACCTTC; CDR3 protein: CASSLQGSGYGYTF
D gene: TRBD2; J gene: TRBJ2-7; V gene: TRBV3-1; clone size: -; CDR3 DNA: TGTGCCAGCAGCCAAGATCGATATAGCGGGGGGACCTACGAGCAGTACTTC; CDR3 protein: CASSQDRYSGGTYEQYF
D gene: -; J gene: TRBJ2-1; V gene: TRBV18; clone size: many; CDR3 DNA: TGTGCCAGCTCAATCGCATTACGCGGTGAGCAGTTCTTC; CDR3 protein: CASSIALRGEQFF
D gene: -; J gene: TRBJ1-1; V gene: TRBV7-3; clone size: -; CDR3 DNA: TGTGCCAGCAGCCCCACTTTAGCACTTACTGAAGCTTTCTTT; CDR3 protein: CASSPTLALTEAFF
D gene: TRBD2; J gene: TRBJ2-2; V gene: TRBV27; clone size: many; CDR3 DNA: TGTGCCAGCAGTTTAGGGCGGGAGTGGGAGCTGTTTTTT; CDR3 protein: CASSLGREWELFF
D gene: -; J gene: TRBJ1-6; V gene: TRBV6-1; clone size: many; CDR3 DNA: TGTGCCAGCAGTCGGGGGCCTAATTCACCCCTCCACTTT; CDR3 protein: CASSRGPNSPLHF
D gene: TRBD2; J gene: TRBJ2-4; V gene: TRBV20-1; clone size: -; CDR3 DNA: TGCAGTGCTAGACGTCCGGGACTACCCTCTTCCTTAGCCAAAAACATTCAGTACTTC; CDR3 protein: CSARRPGLPSSLAKNIQYF
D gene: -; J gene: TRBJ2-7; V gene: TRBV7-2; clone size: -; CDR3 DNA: TGTGCCAGCAGCCCGTATACGGGCTCCTACGAGCAGTACTTC; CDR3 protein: CASSPYTGSYEQYF
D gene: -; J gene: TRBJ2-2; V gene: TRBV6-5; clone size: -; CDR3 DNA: TGTGCCAGCAGTTATGGGACCGGGTGGCCCGGGGAGCTGTTTTTT; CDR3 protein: CASSYGTGWPGELFF
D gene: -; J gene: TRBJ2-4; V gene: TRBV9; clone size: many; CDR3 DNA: TGTGCCAGCAGCCCCACAGGAGGGGGAGCCAAAAACATTCAGTACTTC; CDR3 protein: CASSPTGGGAKNIQYF
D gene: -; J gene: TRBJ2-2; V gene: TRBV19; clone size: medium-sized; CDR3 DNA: TGTGCCAGTAATCCAGGGAACACCGGGGAGCTGTTTTTT; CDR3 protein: CASNPGNTGELFF
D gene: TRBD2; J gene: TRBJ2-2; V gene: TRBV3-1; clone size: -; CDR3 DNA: TGTGCCAGCAGCCAACCTAGCGGGGGGGCCAGGGCCGGGGAGCTGTTTTTT; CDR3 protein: CASSQPSGGARAGELFF
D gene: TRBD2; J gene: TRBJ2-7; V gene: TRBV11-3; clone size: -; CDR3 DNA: TGTGCCAGCAGCGCGACTAGCGGGACCGAGCTGTACTTC; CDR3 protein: CASSATSGTELYF
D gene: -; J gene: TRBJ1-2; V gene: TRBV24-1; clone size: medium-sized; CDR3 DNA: TGTGCCACCAGTGATCCGACTCATAACTATGGCTACACCTTC; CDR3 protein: CATSDPTHNYGYTF
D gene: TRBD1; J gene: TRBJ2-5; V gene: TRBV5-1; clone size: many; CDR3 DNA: TGCGCCAGCAGCTTGATTGGGGACAGTTTAACAGAGACCCAGTACTTC; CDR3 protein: CASSLIGDSLTETQYF